Listed below are T cell receptor beta chains from one sample, sequenced in a study of regulatory T cells in long-lasting Graves disease. TCRdb reanalysed the multiplex PCR reads using MiXCR and keeps one entry per CDR3 protein. Of 420,000 or so distinct CDR3 sequences in the sample, approximately 16% were seen once. These data were also filed under a second study, of T cells in Graves' hyperthyroidism and ophthalmopathy.

Material: peripheral blood mononuclear cells (PBMCs), obtained at new diagnosis, from a patient treated with antithyroid drugs. The receptors here all came from a woman aged 18 to 35 with Graves disease. Both conserved end residues are part of each CDR3. D genes are given only for firm matches. Not every row has a clone size; where given, it reads once, few, many or a size class.

DNA	CDR3	size	V	J	D
TGTGCCAGCAGCTTCGGACTAGCGGGGACAGATACGCAGTATTTT	CASSFGLAGTDTQYF	many	TRBV5-6	TRBJ2-3	TRBD2
TGTGCCAGCTCACCAATTTACCAAGAGACCCAGTACTTC	CASSPIYQETQYF	many	TRBV18	TRBJ2-5	.
TGTGCCAGCAGTTCCTCCCGCACCTTAACCGGGACTAGCGGCACAGATACGCAGTATTTT	CASSSSRTLTGTSGTDTQYF	many	TRBV6-5	TRBJ2-3	TRBD2
TGTGCCAGCAGTCTGGGGACAGGGGGTCCCTACGAGCAGTACTTC	CASSLGTGGPYEQYF	many	TRBV12-3/TRBV12-4	TRBJ2-7	TRBD1
TGTGCCAGCACAGAGATCCCGGGGGGGGAGCAGTACTTC	CASTEIPGGEQYF	many	TRBV2	TRBJ2-7	TRBD2
TGCAGCGTTGAAGGGGGGGCAGGGGGCACTGAAGCTTTCTTT	CSVEGGAGGTEAFF	many	TRBV29-1	TRBJ1-1	TRBD1
TGCGCCAGCAGCCTCTTAGCGGGAGCCCCGGGGGAGCAGTTCTTC	CASSLLAGAPGEQFF	.	TRBV5-1	TRBJ2-1	TRBD2
TGTGCCAGCAGCTTGGACGGGAGTGATACGCAGTATTTT	CASSLDGSDTQYF	few	TRBV5-4	TRBJ2-3	.
TGTGCCAGCAGTGATGGGGGGGAGTCGCGCAATGAGCAGTTCTTC	CASSDGGESRNEQFF	.	TRBV6-4	TRBJ2-1	TRBD2
TGCAGTGCTAAAACAGGGCGAGCGGGCACAGATACGCAGTATTTT	CSAKTGRAGTDTQYF	many	TRBV20-1	TRBJ2-3	.
TGTGCCAGCAGTGCATATAGGGGGGCGGTGAACACTGAAGCTTTCTTT	CASSAYRGAVNTEAFF	.	TRBV25-1	TRBJ1-1	.
TGCAGTGCTAGAGATCATGGTGACAGGGGTAAGCAGTACTTC	CSARDHGDRGKQYF	few	TRBV20-1	TRBJ2-7	TRBD1
TGTGCCAGTAAGGTCCGGACTGGCACAGATACGCAGTATTTT	CASKVRTGTDTQYF	.	TRBV19	TRBJ2-3	.
TGTGCCAGCAGCAGATTGGGACAATCTAACTATGGCTACACCTTC	CASSRLGQSNYGYTF	few	TRBV5-6	TRBJ1-2	.
TGTGCCAGCAGCCCTGGATCTACCGGGGAGCTGTTTTTT	CASSPGSTGELFF	many	TRBV12-3/TRBV12-4	TRBJ2-2	.
TGTGCCACCAGTGATTTGGTCTCCCCGGACGGCGATGAGCAGTTCTTC	CATSDLVSPDGDEQFF	.	TRBV24-1	TRBJ2-1	.
TGCAGTGCACGACCCGAGCGCTATTGGGAAGAGACCCAGTACTTC	CSARPERYWEETQYF	many	TRBV20-1	TRBJ2-5	.
TGTGCCAGCAGCTTAGACCGGGAGCAGTTCTTC	CASSLDREQFF	many	TRBV13	TRBJ2-1	.
TGTGCCAGCAGTTTATCGGTCCAGGGGGTTGGTACCTTC	CASSLSVQGVGTF	many	TRBV28	TRBJ1-2	TRBD1
TGTGCCTGGAGACCCGGGGCTGCCGGGGAGCTGTTTTTT	CAWRPGAAGELFF	.	TRBV30	TRBJ2-2	.
TGTGCCAGCTCATCCGGACAGAACTATAATTCACCCCTCCACTTT	CASSSGQNYNSPLHF	many	TRBV18	TRBJ1-6	.
TGTGCCACCCTAGCGGACCCCTACAATGAGCAGTTCTTC	CATLADPYNEQFF	many	TRBV10-3	TRBJ2-1	TRBD2
TGTGCCAGTGAGGAGAACACTGAAGCTTTCTTT	CASEENTEAFF	.	TRBV19	TRBJ1-1	.
TGTGCCAGTGGGACTAGCGGGAGGTCCGGCAATGAGCAGTTCTTC	CASGTSGRSGNEQFF	few	TRBV19	TRBJ2-1	TRBD2
TGTGCCACCAGCAGAGGGCAGGGGGCAGGAGAAAGAGAGACCCAGTACTTC	CATSRGQGAGERETQYF	many	TRBV15	TRBJ2-5	TRBD1
TGTGCCAGCAGCGCTACCGGGACTAGCAGAGAGACCCAGTACTTC	CASSATGTSRETQYF	.	TRBV7-2	TRBJ2-5	TRBD2
TGTGCCACCAGTGATTCCACGATAGCGGGAGGGGGTGAGCAGTACTTC	CATSDSTIAGGGEQYF	.	TRBV24-1	TRBJ2-5	TRBD2
TGTGCCAGCAGTTTCCTAAGAGGGGGCTATGGCTACACCTTC	CASSFLRGGYGYTF	few	TRBV28	TRBJ1-2	.
TGTGCCAGCAGCCGAGCACAGTCCAAAGCTTTCTTT	CASSRAQSKAFF	many	TRBV3-1	TRBJ1-1	.
TGTGCCAGTAGCAGTAAGGGGTCCTACGAGCAGTACTTC	CASSSKGSYEQYF	many	TRBV19	TRBJ2-7	.
TGTGCCAGCAGTTTCCTGCGGGGGGAAAAACTGTTTTTT	CASSFLRGEKLFF	many	TRBV12-3/TRBV12-4	TRBJ1-4	.